The rows below give T cell receptor beta chains drawn from one sample of a study of blood T cell repertoires in COVID-19. Method: immunoSEQ multiplex PCR; TCRdb's copy keeps in-frame clones and lacks some. Altogether fewer than 400,000 clones are present, around nine tenths being singletons, with the ten largest covering roughly 9.4%. The material sequenced was PBMCs or T cells enriched from blood (not recorded which). All receptors derive from a woman between 45 and 60 years old who had recovered from COVID-19. CDR3s include the opening cysteine and the closing phenylalanine or tryptophan. Each record gives: J gene, D gene, clone size, V gene, CDR3 length, CDR3 protein, CDR3 DNA. A D gene is named only where the DNA matches it firmly. Clone size, where shown, is once, few, many, or a class for clones that have expanded.

j_gene: TRBJ2-7
d_gene: NA
abundance: few
v_gene: TRBV18
len: 14
CDR3aa: CASSTSGRDYEQYF
CDR3nt: TGTGCCAGCTCCACATCCGGCAGGGACTACGAGCAGTACTTC

j_gene: TRBJ1-2
d_gene: NA
abundance: NA
v_gene: TRBV4-3
len: 15
CDR3aa: CASSGRQELGVGYTF
CDR3nt: TGCGCCAGCAGCGGCCGGCAGGAACTCGGCGTGGGCTACACCTTC

j_gene: TRBJ1-4
d_gene: TRBD1
abundance: NA
v_gene: TRBV27
len: 17
CDR3aa: CASSRRTGGRTNEKLFF
CDR3nt: TGTGCCAGCAGTAGGAGGACAGGCGGTCGGACTAATGAAAAACTGTTTTTT

j_gene: TRBJ1-1
d_gene: NA
abundance: few
v_gene: TRBV4-2
len: 14
CDR3aa: CASSQLGVNTEAFF
CDR3nt: TGTGCCAGCAGCCAACTGGGCGTGAACACTGAAGCTTTCTTT

j_gene: TRBJ1-2
d_gene: NA
abundance: NA
v_gene: TRBV27
len: 13
CDR3aa: CATKGGADYGYTF
CDR3nt: TGTGCCACCAAAGGGGGGGCAGACTATGGCTACACCTTC

j_gene: TRBJ1-6
d_gene: NA
abundance: NA
v_gene: TRBV6-5
len: 14
CDR3aa: CASRSGGQASPLHF
CDR3nt: TGTGCCAGCAGGTCGGGAGGGCAGGCTTCACCCCTCCACTTT

j_gene: TRBJ2-7
d_gene: NA
abundance: NA
v_gene: TRBV27
len: 14
CDR3aa: CASSLFGGRYEQYF
CDR3nt: TGTGCCAGCAGTTTGTTCGGGGGACGGTACGAGCAGTACTTC

j_gene: TRBJ1-1
d_gene: NA
abundance: NA
v_gene: TRBV7-9
len: 11
CDR3aa: CASSLRAEAFF
CDR3nt: TGTGCCAGCAGCTTGAGGGCTGAAGCTTTCTTT

j_gene: TRBJ1-2
d_gene: NA
abundance: NA
v_gene: TRBV5-4
len: 14
CDR3aa: CASSLEGEAHGYTF
CDR3nt: TGTGCCAGCAGCTTGGAAGGGGAAGCCCATGGCTACACCTTC

j_gene: TRBJ1-4
d_gene: NA
abundance: once
v_gene: TRBV29-1
len: 14
CDR3aa: CSVGNRATNEKLFF
CDR3nt: TGCAGCGTTGGGAACAGAGCAACTAATGAAAAACTGTTTTTT

j_gene: TRBJ1-4
d_gene: TRBD1
abundance: NA
v_gene: TRBV7-9
len: 16
CDR3aa: CASSSSGQGAFEKLFF
CDR3nt: TGTGCCAGCAGCTCATCCGGACAGGGGGCATTTGAAAAACTGTTTTTT

j_gene: TRBJ1-5
d_gene: NA
abundance: NA
v_gene: TRBV12-3/TRBV12-4
len: 13
CDR3aa: CASTLGGVQPQHF
CDR3nt: TGTGCCAGCACTCTAGGAGGGGTTCAGCCCCAGCATTTT

j_gene: TRBJ1-1
d_gene: NA
abundance: NA
v_gene: TRBV19
len: 13
CDR3aa: CASAGQIRTEAFF
CDR3nt: TGTGCCAGTGCGGGCCAGATTAGAACTGAAGCTTTCTTT

j_gene: TRBJ2-1
d_gene: NA
abundance: NA
v_gene: TRBV6-5
len: 16
CDR3aa: CASSYSIDAAYNEQFF
CDR3nt: TGTGCCAGCAGTTACTCGATTGACGCGGCCTACAATGAGCAGTTCTTC

j_gene: TRBJ1-6
d_gene: TRBD1
abundance: NA
v_gene: TRBV19
len: 14
CDR3aa: CASSRGQDRSPLHF
CDR3nt: TGTGCCAGCAGTAGGGGGCAGGATCGATCACCCCTCCACTTT

j_gene: TRBJ1-6
d_gene: NA
abundance: few
v_gene: TRBV3-1/TRBV3-2
len: 14
CDR3aa: CASSHDRYNSPLHF
CDR3nt: TGTGCCAGCAGCCACGACAGGTACAATTCACCCCTCCACTTT

j_gene: TRBJ2-7
d_gene: NA
abundance: NA
v_gene: TRBV2
len: 15
CDR3aa: CASRPQSGLGYEQYF
CDR3nt: TGTGCCAGCAGGCCTCAGTCAGGCCTGGGCTACGAGCAGTACTTC

j_gene: TRBJ2-5
d_gene: TRBD2
abundance: NA
v_gene: TRBV7-2
len: 17
CDR3aa: CASSLNSGTEMWETQYF
CDR3nt: TGTGCCAGCAGCTTAAATAGCGGGACGGAAATGTGGGAGACCCAGTACTTC

j_gene: TRBJ1-2
d_gene: TRBD1
abundance: few
v_gene: TRBV4-3
len: 16
CDR3aa: CASSQKTGQGINGYTF
CDR3nt: TGCGCCAGCAGCCAAAAGACAGGACAGGGGATTAATGGCTACACCTTC

j_gene: TRBJ1-1
d_gene: NA
abundance: NA
v_gene: TRBV5-5
len: 13
CDR3aa: CASSLDQDTEAFF
CDR3nt: TGTGCCAGCAGCTTGGATCAGGATACTGAAGCTTTCTTT

j_gene: TRBJ1-2
d_gene: TRBD1
abundance: NA
v_gene: TRBV6-1
len: 13
CDR3aa: CASSEFTGGGYTF
CDR3nt: TGTGCCAGCAGTGAATTCACAGGGGGCGGCTACACCTTC

j_gene: TRBJ1-1
d_gene: NA
abundance: NA
v_gene: TRBV7-2
len: 13
CDR3aa: CASSTAAYTEAFF
CDR3nt: TGTGCCAGCAGCACCGCAGCGTACACTGAAGCTTTCTTT

j_gene: TRBJ1-1
d_gene: TRBD1
abundance: NA
v_gene: TRBV24-1
len: 13
CDR3aa: CATTGQGDTEAFF
CDR3nt: TGTGCCACCACGGGACAGGGGGACACTGAAGCTTTCTTT

j_gene: TRBJ1-2
d_gene: TRBD1
abundance: NA
v_gene: TRBV2
len: 14
CDR3aa: CASRPDRVGNGYTF
CDR3nt: TGTGCCAGCAGGCCAGACAGGGTGGGGAATGGCTACACCTTC

j_gene: TRBJ1-1
d_gene: NA
abundance: NA
v_gene: TRBV4-1
len: 13
CDR3aa: CASSQSRISEAFF
CDR3nt: TGCGCCAGCAGCCAAAGCAGGATTTCCGAAGCTTTCTTT

j_gene: TRBJ1-5
d_gene: TRBD1
abundance: few
v_gene: TRBV2
len: 13
CDR3aa: CATRDRGNQPQHF
CDR3nt: TGTGCCACCCGGGACAGGGGCAATCAGCCCCAGCATTTT

j_gene: TRBJ2-1
d_gene: TRBD2
abundance: NA
v_gene: TRBV7-9
len: 16
CDR3aa: CASSSGTSGDYNEQFF
CDR3nt: TGTGCCAGCAGCTCCGGGACTAGCGGCGACTACAATGAGCAGTTCTTC

j_gene: TRBJ1-2
d_gene: NA
abundance: NA
v_gene: TRBV20-1
len: 10
CDR3aa: CSPQAYGYTF
CDR3nt: TGCAGTCCACAGGCCTATGGCTACACCTTC